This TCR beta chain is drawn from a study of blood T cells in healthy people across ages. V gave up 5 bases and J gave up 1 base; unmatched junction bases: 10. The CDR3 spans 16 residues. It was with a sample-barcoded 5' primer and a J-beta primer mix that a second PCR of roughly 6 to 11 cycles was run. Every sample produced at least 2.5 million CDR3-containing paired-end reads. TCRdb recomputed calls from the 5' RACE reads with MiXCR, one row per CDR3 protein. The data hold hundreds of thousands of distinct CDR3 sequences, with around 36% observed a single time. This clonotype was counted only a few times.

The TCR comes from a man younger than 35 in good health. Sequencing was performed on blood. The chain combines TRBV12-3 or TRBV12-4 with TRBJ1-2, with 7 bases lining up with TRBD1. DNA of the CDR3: TGTGCCAGCAGTCCGGGGACAGTATTTTTTAACTATGGCTACACCTTC. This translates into CASSPGTVFFNYGYTF.